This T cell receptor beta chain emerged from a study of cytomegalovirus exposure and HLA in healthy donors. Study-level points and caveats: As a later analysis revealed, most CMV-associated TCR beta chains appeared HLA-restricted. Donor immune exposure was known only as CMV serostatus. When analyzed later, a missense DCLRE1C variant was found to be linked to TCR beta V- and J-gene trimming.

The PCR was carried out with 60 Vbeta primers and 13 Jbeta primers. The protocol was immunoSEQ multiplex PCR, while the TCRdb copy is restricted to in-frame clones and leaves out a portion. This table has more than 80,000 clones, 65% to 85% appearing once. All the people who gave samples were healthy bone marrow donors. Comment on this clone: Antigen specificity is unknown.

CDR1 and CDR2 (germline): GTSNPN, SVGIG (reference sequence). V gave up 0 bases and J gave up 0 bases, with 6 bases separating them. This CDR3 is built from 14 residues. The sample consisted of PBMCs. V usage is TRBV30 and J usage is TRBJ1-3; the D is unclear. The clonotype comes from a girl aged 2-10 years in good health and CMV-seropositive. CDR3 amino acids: CAWSVSLSGNTIYF. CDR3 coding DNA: TGTGCCTGGAGTGTATCACTCTCTGGAAACACCATATATTTT.